Below, 14 T cell receptor beta chains from the same sample are listed, as sequenced in a study of cytomegalovirus exposure and HLA in healthy donors. The PCR used 60 Vbeta and 13 Jbeta primers. Produced via immunoSEQ multiplex PCR; TCRdb's table is partial and in-frame only. In the table there are approximately 240,000 clones, around 88% of which are singletons. The sequenced sample consisted of PBMCs. The receptor set was obtained from a woman aged 18-29 years in good health and CMV-seronegative.

The CDR3 coding sequence is TGTGCCAGCAGTCCCGAGGGGACCCAGTACTTC. Its protein is CASSPEGTQYF. The rearrangement uses TRBV6-1 and TRBJ2-5; D may be TRBD2 (5 bases). The CDR3 contains 11 residues. Trimming took off 5 bases at V and 7 bases at J, with 8 bases between the two ends. Germline V gene lookup returns CDR1 MNHNS and CDR2 SASEGT.

The CDR3 coding sequence is TGTGCCAGCAGCTTTTCCGGGAACCAAGAGACCCAGTACTTC. This codes for CASSFSGNQETQYF. The rearrangement joins TRBV7-9 to TRBJ2-5; TRBD2 is a possible D gene (5 bases). The germline V and J ends were trimmed by 3 bases and 0 bases, with 8 bases remaining between them. CDR3 length equals 14 residues. Germline CDR1 is SEHNR and CDR2 is FQNEAQ (reference sequence). The full variable domain, rest sourced from reference TRBV7-9 and TRBJ2-5, is DTGVSQNPRHKITKRGQNVTFRCDPISEHNRLYWYRQTLGQGPEFLTYFQNEAQLEKSRLLSDRFSAERPKGSFSTLEIQRTEQGDSAMYLCASSFSGNQETQYFGPGTRLLVL.

Concerning this clone itself: Other DNA sequences in this sample translate to the same CDR3. The chain uses TRBV27 and TRBJ1-2, with 8 bases aligning to TRBD1. This CDR3 spans 14 amino acids. The V segment lost 5 bases and the J segment 2 bases; nucleotides outside the gene matches: 4. Germline CDR1 reads MNHEY; CDR2 reads SMNVEV (reference sequence). CDR3 residues: CASSMDRANYGYTF. The CDR3 region has the DNA TGTGCCAGCAGTATGGACAGGGCGAACTATGGCTACACCTTC.

The chain has TRBV5-1 and TRBJ1-1, with D hard to call. CDR1 is SGHRS and CDR2 is YFSETQ in the germline V gene. The CDR3 runs to 13 residues. Deletions cut 4 bases from V and 6 bases from J, with 13 bases between. The CDR3 loop reads CASSLPDIAEAFF. The CDR3 region has the DNA TGCGCCAGCAGCCTACCAGACATAGCTGAAGCTTTCTTT.

The CDR3 is CASSPQRNEQFF. In DNA form, the CDR3 reads TGTGCCAGCAGCCCTCAACGGAATGAGCAGTTCTTC. The chain combines TRBV7-2 with TRBJ2-1; D gene uncertain. CDR3 length: 12 amino acids. V was pared by 5 bases and J by 7 bases, with 9 bases between. Germline CDR1 SGHTA, CDR2 FQGNSA.

The V gene is TRBV2, the J gene TRBJ2-3; D is possibly TRBD2 (7 bases). This CDR3 has 16 residues. The germline CDR1 and CDR2 sequences are SNHLY and FYNNEI. V lost 1 base and J 2 bases, leaving 13 bases between the germline ends. The chain's CDR3 is CASSEGAGGPTDTQYF. The CDR3 DNA follows: TGTGCCAGCAGTGAAGGTGCCGGGGGGCCCACAGATACGCAGTATTTT.

This chain uses TRBV13 with TRBJ1-4; 9 positions match TRBD1. Germline values: CDR1 PRHDT, CDR2 FYEKMQ (reference sequence). V was clipped by 3 bases and J by 5 bases; unmatched bases: 4. The CDR3 loop spans 15 amino acids. The chain's CDR3 is CASSFSTGGNEKLFF. In DNA, the CDR3 is TGTGCCAGCAGCTTTTCGACAGGGGGGAATGAAAAACTGTTTTTT.

V usage is TRBV10-3 and J usage is TRBJ2-1; maybe TRBD1 (6 bases). Germline V gene sequence: CDR1 ENHRY, CDR2 SYGVKD. The V end lost 7 bases, the J end lost 9 bases, and 13 bases lay between the germline ends. The CDR3 contains 12 residues. This CDR3 is CAIKAQGPEQFF. DNA of the CDR3: TGTGCCATCAAGGCACAGGGACCTGAGCAGTTCTTC.

The rearrangement joins TRBV7-2 to TRBJ1-5; D is ambiguous. From germline, CDR1 is SGHTA and CDR2 FQGNSA. The CDR3 loop spans 15 amino acids. The germline V and J ends were trimmed by 5 bases and 10 bases, with 21 bases remaining between them. The CDR3 here is CASSPNPQDLSPQHF. CDR3 DNA: TGTGCCAGCAGCCCGAATCCCCAAGATTTGAGCCCCCAGCATTTT.

The chain recombines TRBV13 with TRBJ2-7; no definite D call. Germline V gene sequence: CDR1 PRHDT, CDR2 FYEKMQ (reference sequence). The CDR3 totals 14 residues. V was pared by 0 bases and J by 0 bases, with 6 bases between. The CDR3 nucleotides are TGTGCCAGCAGCTTAGGCCTCAGCTCCTACGAGCAGTACTTC. Translation gives CASSLGLSSYEQYF.

This clone is a singleton in its sample. This chain links TRBV15 with TRBJ1-2; D is possibly TRBD1 (5 bases). CDR3 length: 12 residues. V was trimmed by 5 bases and J by 7 bases, leaving 11 bases between them. The V gene's germline CDR1 is LNHNV and CDR2 YYDKDF (reference sequence). The CDR3 region has the DNA TGTGCCACCAGCGGGGCCAAGGCTGGCTACACCTTC. It translates to CATSGAKAGYTF.

This clone was seen once. This chain links TRBV7-2 with TRBJ2-1, with 15 bases fitting TRBD2. J lost 5 bases, V lost 4 bases, and 3 bases had no gene match. Germline-derived CDR1 and CDR2 are SGHTA and FQGNSA. The CDR3 contains 16 residues. CDR3 DNA sequence: TGTGCCAGCAGCTCCGGACTAGCGGGGGGGAACAATGAGCAGTTCTTC. Its protein product is CASSSGLAGGNNEQFF.

This chain joins TRBV9 and TRBJ2-1; tentative D call: TRBD2 (6 bases). Germline V CDR1 and CDR2: SGDLS, YYNGEE. The CDR3 has 13 residues. Trimming stripped 3 bases from V and 9 bases from J, with 13 bases between. The CDR3 loop reads CASSASSVREQFF. In nucleotides, the CDR3 is TGTGCCAGCAGCGCCTCTAGCGTTCGTGAGCAGTTCTTC. Combining the CDR3 with reference TRBV9 and TRBJ2-1 gives the whole variable domain DSGVTQTPKHLITATGQRVTLRCSPRSGDLSVYWYQQSLDQGLQFLIQYYNGEERAKGNILERFSAQQFPDLHSELNLSSLELGDSALYFCASSASSVREQFFGPGTRLTVL.

The rearrangement uses TRBV4-1 and TRBJ2-3; TRBD2 might be the D (6 bases). V lost 6 bases and J lost 3, with 10 bases in between. Germline CDR1 and CDR2: MGHRA and YSYEKL. This CDR3 comprises 13 residues. The CDR3 DNA reads as TGCGCCAGCAGAGGGACTGGGACAGATACGCAGTATTTT. Translation gives CASRGTGTDTQYF.